The TCR beta chain under discussion was sequenced for a study of blood T cell repertoires in COVID-19. Study-wide background: COVID-19 samples collected from the United States, Italy and Spain covered acute and convalescent phases.

Germline V lookup: CDR1 SEHNR, CDR2 FQNEAQ (reference sequence). There are 16 residues in the CDR3. The V segment lost 1 base and the J segment 4 bases; nucleotides outside the gene matches: 3. TCRdb's copy holds only in-frame clones and misses some; the assay was immunoSEQ multiplex PCR. The repertoire has 350,000 or so clones, approximately 86% of them found once; the top ten carry around 4.4%. The sequencing sample was made of PBMCs or T cells enriched from blood (not recorded which). This sequence originates from a middle-aged woman with acute COVID-19. The rearrangement links TRBV7-9 to TRBJ2-5; 13 positions match TRBD2. The CDR3 DNA reads as TGTGCCAGCAGCTTAGATGGGACTAGCGGGATAGAGACCCAGTACTTC. Its translation is CASSLDGTSGIETQYF.